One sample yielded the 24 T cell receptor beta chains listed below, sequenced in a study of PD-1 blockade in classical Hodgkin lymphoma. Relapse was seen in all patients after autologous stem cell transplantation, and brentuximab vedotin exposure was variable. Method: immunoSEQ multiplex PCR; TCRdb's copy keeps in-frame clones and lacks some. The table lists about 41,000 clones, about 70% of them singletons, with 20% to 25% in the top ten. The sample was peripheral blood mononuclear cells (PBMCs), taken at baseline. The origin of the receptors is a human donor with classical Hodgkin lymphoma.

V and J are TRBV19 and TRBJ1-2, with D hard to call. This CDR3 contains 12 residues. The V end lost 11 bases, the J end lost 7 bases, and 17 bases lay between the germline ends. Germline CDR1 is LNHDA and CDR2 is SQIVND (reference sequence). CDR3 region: CAGSIAGSGYTF. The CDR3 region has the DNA TGTGCCGGCAGTATTGCGGGCTCTGGCTACACCTTC. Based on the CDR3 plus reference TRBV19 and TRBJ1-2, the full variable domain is DGGITQSPKYLFRKEGQNVTLSCEQNLNHDAMYWYRQDPGQGLRLIYYSQIVNDFQKGDIAEGYSVSREKKESFPLTVTSAQKNPTAFYLCAGSIAGSGYTFGSGTRLTVV.

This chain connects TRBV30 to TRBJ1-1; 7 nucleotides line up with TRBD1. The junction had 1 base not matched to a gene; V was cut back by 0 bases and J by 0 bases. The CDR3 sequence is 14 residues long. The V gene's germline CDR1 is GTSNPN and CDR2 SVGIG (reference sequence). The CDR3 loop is CAWSVQGLNTEAFF. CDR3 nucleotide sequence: TGTGCCTGGAGTGTACAGGGGCTGAACACTGAAGCTTTCTTT.

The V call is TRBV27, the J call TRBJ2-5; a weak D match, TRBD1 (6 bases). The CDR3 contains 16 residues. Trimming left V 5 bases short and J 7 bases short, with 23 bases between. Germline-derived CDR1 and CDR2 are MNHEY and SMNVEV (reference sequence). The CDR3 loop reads CASSLGPYRDRGTQYF. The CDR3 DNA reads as TGTGCCAGCAGTCTGGGACCCTACAGGGACCGAGGGACCCAGTACTTC.

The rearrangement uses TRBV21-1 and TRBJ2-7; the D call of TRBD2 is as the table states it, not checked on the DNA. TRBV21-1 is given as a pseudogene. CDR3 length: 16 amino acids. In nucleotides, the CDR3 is TGTGCCAGCAGCAAATTAAGAATAGCGGGAGATCGGGAGCAGTACTTC. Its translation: CASSKLRIAGDREQYF.

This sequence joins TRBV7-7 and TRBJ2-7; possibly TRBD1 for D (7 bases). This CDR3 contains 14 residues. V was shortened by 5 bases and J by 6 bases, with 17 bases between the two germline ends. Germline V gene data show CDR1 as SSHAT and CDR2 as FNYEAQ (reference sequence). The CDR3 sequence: CASSPTSPGGEQYF. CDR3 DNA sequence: TGTGCCAGCAGCCCCACTAGCCCAGGGGGCGAGCAGTACTTC. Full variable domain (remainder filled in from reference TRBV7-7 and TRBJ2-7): GAGVSQSPRYKVTKRGQDVTLRCDPISSHATLYWYQQALGQGPEFLTYFNYEAQPDKSGLPSDRFSAERPEGSISTLTIQRTEQRDSAMYRCASSPTSPGGEQYFGPGTRLTVT.

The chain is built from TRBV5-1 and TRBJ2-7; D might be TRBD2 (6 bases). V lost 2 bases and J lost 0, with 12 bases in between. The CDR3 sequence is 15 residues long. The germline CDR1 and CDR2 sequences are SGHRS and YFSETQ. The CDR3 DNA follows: TGCGCCAGCAGCTTTGGCATGACTAGCTCCTACGAGCAGTACTTC. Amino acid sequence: CASSFGMTSSYEQYF.

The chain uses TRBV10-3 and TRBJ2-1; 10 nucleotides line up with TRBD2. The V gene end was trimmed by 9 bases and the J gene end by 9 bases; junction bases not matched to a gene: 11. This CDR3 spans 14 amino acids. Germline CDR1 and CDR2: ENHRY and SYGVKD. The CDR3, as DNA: TGTGCCATACTAGCGGGGCCCGGCGTGGTTGAGCAGTTCTTC. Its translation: CAILAGPGVVEQFF.

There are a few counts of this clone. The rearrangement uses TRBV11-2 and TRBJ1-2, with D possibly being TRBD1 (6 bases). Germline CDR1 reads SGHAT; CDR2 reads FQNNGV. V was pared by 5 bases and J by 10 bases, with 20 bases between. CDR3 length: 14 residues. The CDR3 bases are TGTGCCAGCAGCCACCGCGGGGGCGCCTCGGACTACACCTTC. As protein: CASSHRGGASDYTF.

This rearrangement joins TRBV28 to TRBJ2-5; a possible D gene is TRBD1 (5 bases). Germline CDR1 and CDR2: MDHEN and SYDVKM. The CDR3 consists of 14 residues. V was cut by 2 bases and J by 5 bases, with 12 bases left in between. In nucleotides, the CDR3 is TGTGCCAGCAGTTTAAACTGGAACAGGGAGACCCAGTACTTC. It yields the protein CASSLNWNRETQYF.

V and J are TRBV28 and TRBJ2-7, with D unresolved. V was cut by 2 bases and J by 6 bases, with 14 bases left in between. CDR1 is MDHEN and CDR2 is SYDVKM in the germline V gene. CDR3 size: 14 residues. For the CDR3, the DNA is TGTGCCAGCAGTTTAGGATTCCCTGGCAGCGAGCAGTACTTC. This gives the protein CASSLGFPGSEQYF.

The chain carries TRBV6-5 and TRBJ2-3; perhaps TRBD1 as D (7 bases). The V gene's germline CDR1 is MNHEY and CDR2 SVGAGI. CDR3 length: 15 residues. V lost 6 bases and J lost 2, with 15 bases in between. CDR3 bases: TGTGCCAGCAGACCAGGGGGGCTTCTCACAGATACGCAGTATTTT. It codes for CASRPGGLLTDTQYF.

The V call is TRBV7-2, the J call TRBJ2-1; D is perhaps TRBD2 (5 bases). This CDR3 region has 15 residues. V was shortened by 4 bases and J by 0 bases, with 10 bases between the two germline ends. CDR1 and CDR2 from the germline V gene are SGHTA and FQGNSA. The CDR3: CASSSEAVSYNEQFF. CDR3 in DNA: TGTGCCAGCAGCTCGGAAGCGGTCTCCTACAATGAGCAGTTCTTC.

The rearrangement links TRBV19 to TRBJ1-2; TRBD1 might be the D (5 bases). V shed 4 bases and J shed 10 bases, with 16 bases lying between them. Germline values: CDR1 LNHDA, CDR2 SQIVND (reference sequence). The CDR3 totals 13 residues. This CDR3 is CASSTTPPGLYTF. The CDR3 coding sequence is TGTGCCAGTAGTACCACCCCTCCGGGGCTCTACACCTTC.

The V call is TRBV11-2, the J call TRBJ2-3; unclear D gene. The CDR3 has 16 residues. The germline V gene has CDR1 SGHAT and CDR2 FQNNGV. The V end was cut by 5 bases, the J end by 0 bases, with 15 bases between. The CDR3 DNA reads TGTGCCAGCAGCCTACTCCCGAGGCGTAGCACAGATACGCAGTATTTT. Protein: CASSLLPRRSTDTQYF.

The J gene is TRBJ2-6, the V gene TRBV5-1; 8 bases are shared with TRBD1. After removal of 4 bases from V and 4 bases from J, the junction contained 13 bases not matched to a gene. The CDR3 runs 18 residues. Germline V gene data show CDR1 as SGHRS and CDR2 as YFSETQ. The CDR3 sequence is CASSLGRQGAGGANVLTF. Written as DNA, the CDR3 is TGCGCCAGCAGCCTGGGGCGGCAGGGGGCAGGAGGGGCCAACGTCCTGACTTTC. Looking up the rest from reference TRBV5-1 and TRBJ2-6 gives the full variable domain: KAGVTQTPRYLIKTRGQQVTLSCSPISGHRSVSWYQQTPGQGLQFLFEYFSETQRNKGNFPGRFSGRQFSNSRSEMNVSTLELGDSALYLCASSLGRQGAGGANVLTFGAGSRLTVL.

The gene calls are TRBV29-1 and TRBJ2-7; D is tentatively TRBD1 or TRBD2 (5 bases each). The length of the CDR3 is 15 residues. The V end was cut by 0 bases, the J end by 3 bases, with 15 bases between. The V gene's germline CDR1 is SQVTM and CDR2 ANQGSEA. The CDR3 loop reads CSVEDSSGTFYEQYF. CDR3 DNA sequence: TGCAGCGTTGAAGATTCTTCAGGGACCTTCTACGAGCAGTACTTC.

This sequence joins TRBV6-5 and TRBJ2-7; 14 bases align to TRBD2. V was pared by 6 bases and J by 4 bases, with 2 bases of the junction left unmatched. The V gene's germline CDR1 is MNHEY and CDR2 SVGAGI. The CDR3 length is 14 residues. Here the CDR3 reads CASSRLAGGYEQYF. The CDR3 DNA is TGTGCCAGCAGCAGACTAGCGGGAGGGTACGAGCAGTACTTC.

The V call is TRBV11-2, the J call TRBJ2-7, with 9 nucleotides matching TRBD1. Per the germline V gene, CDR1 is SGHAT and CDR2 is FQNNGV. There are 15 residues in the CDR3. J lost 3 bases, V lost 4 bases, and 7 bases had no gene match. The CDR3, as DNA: TGTGCCAGCAGCTCCCGGCGGACAGGGGTCTACGAGCAGTACTTC. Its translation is CASSSRRTGVYEQYF.

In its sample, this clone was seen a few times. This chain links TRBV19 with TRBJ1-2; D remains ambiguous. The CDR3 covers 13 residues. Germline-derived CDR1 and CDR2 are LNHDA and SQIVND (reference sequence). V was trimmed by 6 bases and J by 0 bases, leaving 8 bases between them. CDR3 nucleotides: TGTGCCAGTAGCAGGTCCGCTAACTATGGCTACACCTTC. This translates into CASSRSANYGYTF.

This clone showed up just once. The CDR3 loop reads CASSRLAGGHNEQFF. The CDR3 DNA is TGTGCCAGCAGTAGACTAGCGGGAGGACACAATGAGCAGTTCTTC. V usage is TRBV27 and J usage is TRBJ2-1; 13 nucleotides agree with TRBD2. The V and J ends lost 5 bases and 5 bases, in that order; junction bases with no gene match: 3. This CDR3 spans 15 amino acids. Germline V CDR1 and CDR2: MNHEY, SMNVEV (reference sequence).

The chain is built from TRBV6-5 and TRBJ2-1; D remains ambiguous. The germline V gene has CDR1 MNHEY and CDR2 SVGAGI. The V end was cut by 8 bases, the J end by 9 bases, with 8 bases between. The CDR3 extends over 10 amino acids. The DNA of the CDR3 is TGTGCCAGCGGTAATAGTGAGCAGTTCTTC. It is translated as CASGNSEQFF.

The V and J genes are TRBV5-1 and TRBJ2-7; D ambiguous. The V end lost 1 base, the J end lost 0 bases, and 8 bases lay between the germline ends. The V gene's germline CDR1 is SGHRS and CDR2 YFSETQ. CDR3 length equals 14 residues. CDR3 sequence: CASSLRRYSYEQYF. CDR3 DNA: TGCGCCAGCAGCTTGCGCAGGTACTCCTACGAGCAGTACTTC.

CDR3 region: CASSQDQGRYNEQFF. The CDR3 coding sequence is TGTGCCAGCAGCCAAGATCAGGGAAGGTACAATGAGCAGTTCTTC. This chain links TRBV14 with TRBJ2-1, with TRBD1 as a possible D gene (5 bases). The CDR3 length is 15 residues. The V gene's germline CDR1 is SGHDN and CDR2 FVKESK. V was pared by 0 bases and J by 4 bases, with 10 bases between.

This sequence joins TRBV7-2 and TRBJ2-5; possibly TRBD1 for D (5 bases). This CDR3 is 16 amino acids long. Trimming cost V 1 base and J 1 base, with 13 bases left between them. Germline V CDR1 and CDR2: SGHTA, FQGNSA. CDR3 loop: CASSLEVWGSQETQYF. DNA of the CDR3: TGTGCCAGCAGCTTAGAGGTCTGGGGCAGCCAAGAGACCCAGTACTTC.